The T cell receptor beta chain under discussion was sequenced for a study of human T cells and chemical hapten exposure. Study details: Patients, largely female, had alopecia areata, totalis or universalis. Study conclusions and caveats: Versus controls, expanded TCRs had significantly more large CDR3 similarity clusters.

The germline gives CDR1 MGHRA, CDR2 YSYEKL. Trimming removed 4 bases from V and 7 bases from J, with 10 bases in between. This CDR3 comprises 13 residues. This clonotype was seen ten or more times. What it binds is not known. Time point of the sample: patch test 3, about 24 weeks after DPC sensitization. Treatment: therapeutic diphenylcyclopropenone sensitization with weekly scalp DPC. Individual cDNA molecules (in the library) carried attached unique molecular identifiers. One entry per CDR3 protein results from TCRdb running MiXCR on the RACE reads. The sample has approximately 86,000 distinct CDR3 sequences; roughly a tenth are singletons.

This clonotype originated in a woman aged 25 to 39 with alopecia areata. Some clones in this sample may be carry-over from other donors' samples. Here the sequenced sample was whole blood, taken in connection with sensitization to the hapten diphenylcyclopropenone (DPC). The J gene is TRBJ2-2, the V gene TRBV4-1; D not resolved. CDR3 DNA: TGCGCCAGCAGCCCACTGGGCGACGGGGAGCTGTTTTTT. As protein: CASSPLGDGELFF.